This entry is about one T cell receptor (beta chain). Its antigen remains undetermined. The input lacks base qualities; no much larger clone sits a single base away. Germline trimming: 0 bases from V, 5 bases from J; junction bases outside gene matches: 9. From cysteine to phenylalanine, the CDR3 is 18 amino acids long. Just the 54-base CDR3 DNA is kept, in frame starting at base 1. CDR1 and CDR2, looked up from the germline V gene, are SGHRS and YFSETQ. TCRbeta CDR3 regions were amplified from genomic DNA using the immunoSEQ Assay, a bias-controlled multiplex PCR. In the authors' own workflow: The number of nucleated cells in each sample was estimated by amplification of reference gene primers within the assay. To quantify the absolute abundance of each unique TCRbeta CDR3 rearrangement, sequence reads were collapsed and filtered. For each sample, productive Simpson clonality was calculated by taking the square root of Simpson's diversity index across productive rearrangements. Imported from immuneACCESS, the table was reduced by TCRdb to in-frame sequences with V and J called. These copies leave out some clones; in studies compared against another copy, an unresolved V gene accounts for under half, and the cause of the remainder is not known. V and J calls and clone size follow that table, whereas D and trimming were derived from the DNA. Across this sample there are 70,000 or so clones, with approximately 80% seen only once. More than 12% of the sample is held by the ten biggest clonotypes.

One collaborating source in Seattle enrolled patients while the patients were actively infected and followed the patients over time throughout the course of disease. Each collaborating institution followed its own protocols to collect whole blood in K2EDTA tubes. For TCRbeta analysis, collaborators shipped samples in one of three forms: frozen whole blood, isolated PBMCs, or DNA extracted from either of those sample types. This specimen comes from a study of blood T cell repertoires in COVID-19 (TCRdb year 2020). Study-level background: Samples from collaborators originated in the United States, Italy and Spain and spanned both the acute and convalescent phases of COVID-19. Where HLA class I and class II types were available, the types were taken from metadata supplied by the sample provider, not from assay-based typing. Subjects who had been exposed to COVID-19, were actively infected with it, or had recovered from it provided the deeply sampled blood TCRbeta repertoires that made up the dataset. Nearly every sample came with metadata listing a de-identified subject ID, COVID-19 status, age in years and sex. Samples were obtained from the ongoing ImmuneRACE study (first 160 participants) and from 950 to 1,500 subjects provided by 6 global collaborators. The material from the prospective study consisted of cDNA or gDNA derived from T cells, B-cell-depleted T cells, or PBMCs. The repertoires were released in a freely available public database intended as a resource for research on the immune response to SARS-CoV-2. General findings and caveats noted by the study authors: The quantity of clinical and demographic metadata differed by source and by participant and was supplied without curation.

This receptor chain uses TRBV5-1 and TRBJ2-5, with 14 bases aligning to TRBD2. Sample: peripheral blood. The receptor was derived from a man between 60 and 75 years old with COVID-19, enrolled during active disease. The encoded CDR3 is CASSLAGLAGGIMETQYF. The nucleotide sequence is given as TGCGCCAGCAGCTTGGCAGGACTAGCGGGGGGCATCATGGAGACCCAGTACTTC.